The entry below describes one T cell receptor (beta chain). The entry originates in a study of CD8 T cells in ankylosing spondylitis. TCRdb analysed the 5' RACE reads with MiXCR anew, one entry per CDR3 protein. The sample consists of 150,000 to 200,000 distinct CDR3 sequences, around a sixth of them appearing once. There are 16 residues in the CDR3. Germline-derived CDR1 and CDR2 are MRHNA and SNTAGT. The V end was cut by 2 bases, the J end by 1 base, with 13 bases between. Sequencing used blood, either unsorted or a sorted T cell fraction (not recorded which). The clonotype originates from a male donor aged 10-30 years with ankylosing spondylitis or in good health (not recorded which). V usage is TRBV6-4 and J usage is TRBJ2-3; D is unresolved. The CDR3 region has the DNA TGTGCCAGCAGTGACGGCCGATCTTCGGGCACAGATACGCAGTATTTT. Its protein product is CASSDGRSSGTDTQYF.